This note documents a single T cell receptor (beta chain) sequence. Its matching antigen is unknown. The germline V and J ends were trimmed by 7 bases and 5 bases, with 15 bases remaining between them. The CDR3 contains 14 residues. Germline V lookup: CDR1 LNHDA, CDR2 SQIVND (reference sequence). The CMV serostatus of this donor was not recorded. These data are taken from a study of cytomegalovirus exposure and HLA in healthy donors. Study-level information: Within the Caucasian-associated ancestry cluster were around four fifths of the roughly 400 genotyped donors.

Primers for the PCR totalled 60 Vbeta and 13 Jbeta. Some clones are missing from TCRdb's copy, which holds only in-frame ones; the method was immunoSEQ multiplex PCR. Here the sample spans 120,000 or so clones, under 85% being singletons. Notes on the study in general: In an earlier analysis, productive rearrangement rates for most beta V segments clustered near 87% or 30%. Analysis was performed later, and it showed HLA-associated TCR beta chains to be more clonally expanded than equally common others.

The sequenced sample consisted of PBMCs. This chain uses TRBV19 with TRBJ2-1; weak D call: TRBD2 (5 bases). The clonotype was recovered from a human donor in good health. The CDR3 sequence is CASTPRRGNNEQFF. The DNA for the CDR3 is TGTGCCAGTACCCCTAGACGGGGAAACAATGAGCAGTTCTTC.